The present entry profiles one T cell receptor (beta chain) with its context. Antigen unknown. V was shortened by 1 base and J by 0 bases, with 13 bases between the two germline ends. The CDR3 consists of 17 residues. The germline V gene has CDR1 MDHEN and CDR2 SYDVKM. Researchers ran the PCR with 60 Vbeta and 13 Jbeta primers. Sequenced by immunoSEQ multiplex PCR; TCRdb stores in-frame clones only, minus some. Among about 180,000 clones listed, 75% to 80% were seen once. This sample stems from a study of cytomegalovirus exposure and HLA in healthy donors. Study-level background: Of approximately 400 genotyped donors, approximately 84% clustered with self-reported Caucasian donors. Study outcomes and limitations: Serostatus for CMV was the only available immune exposure information.

The rearrangement uses TRBV28 and TRBJ2-4; maybe TRBD2 (5 bases). The specimen was PBMCs. The TCR was taken from a man in his forties in good health and CMV-seropositive. The CDR3 region has the DNA TGTGCCAGCAGTTTATTCGAGGCAGGACTAGCCAAAAACATTCAGTACTTC. Translated: CASSLFEAGLAKNIQYF.